Detailed here is one T cell receptor beta chain. The antigen is not known. The sample is drawn from a study of memory CD4+ T cells and cytomegalovirus serostatus. On the study more broadly: This sample comes from healthy Belgian adults, fewer than 10 CMV seropositive, some 22 seronegative. Findings and caveats of the study: Each of some 67 CMV-associated TCRbeta sequences occurred in one to five individuals. The CMV-associated TCR signature appears largely within the CD4+ memory repertoire.

Single viable CD3+CD4+CD8-CD45RO+ cells were sorted as the memory CD4+ T cells. Sequencing was performed with immunoSEQ multiplex PCR; in TCRdb, only in-frame clones are kept and a portion is missing. The sample yields 40,000 to 55,000 clones, around 76% seen once. The V gene's germline CDR1 is MDHEN and CDR2 SYDVKM. CDR3 length: 12 residues. Trimming cost V 10 bases and J 0 bases, with 9 bases left between them. The sample was memory CD4+ T cells from blood. The chain is built from TRBV28 and TRBJ1-1, with no clear D. The sequence was obtained from an adult in good health and CMV-seronegative. In nucleotides, the CDR3 is TGTGCCACCCTAAGGTTGAACACTGAAGCTTTCTTT. Amino acid sequence: CATLRLNTEAFF.